The text below deals with one TCR beta chain. Its target is not known. The CDR3 is 15 amino acids. CDR1 MNHNY and CDR2 SVGAGI come from the germline V gene (reference sequence). UMI-labeled 5' RACE TRB cDNA libraries were prepared from the cells. Reprocessing the 5' RACE reads, TCRdb reports a single entry for every CDR3 protein and omits DNA. The repertoire shows 38,000 or so distinct CDR3 sequences; the top ten hold 14%. This specimen comes from a study of CXCR3-negative and CXCR3-positive naive CD8 T cells. The study, taken as a whole, reports: Memory, not naive, CXCR3-negative and CXCR3-positive cells differed in TRBV-TRBJ usage. Memory CD8+ T cell repertoires were far less diverse than both naive subsets.

The sequence was obtained from a human donor in good health. Some clones in this sample may be carry-over from other donors' samples. The rearrangement uses TRBV6-6 and TRBJ2-2. The sample was memory CD8+ T cells from blood. The CDR3: CASSPTPTNTGELFF.